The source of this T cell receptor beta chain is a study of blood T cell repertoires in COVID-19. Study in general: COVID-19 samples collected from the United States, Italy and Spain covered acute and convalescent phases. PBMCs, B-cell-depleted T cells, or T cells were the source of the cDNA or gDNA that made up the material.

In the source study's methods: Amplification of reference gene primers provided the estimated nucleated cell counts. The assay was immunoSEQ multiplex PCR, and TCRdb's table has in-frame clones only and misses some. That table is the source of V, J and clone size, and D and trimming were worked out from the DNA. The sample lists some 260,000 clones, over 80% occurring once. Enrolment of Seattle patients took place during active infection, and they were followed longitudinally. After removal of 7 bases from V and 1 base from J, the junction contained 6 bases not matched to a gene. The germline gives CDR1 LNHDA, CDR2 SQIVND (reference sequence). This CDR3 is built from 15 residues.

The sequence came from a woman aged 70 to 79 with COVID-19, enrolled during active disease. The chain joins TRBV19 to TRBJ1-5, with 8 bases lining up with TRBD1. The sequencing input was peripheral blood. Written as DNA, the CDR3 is TGTGCCAGTACCCGGGACAGGTGGAGCAATCAGCCCCAGCATTTT. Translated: CASTRDRWSNQPQHF.